Sequencing of this T cell receptor beta chain was carried out in a study of T cell responses to AZD1222 COVID-19 vaccine. Study-level points and caveats: Unmutated regions of variants are reportedly targeted by nearly half of spike-specific TCRs. Repertoires were collected only later (after the peak T cell response had occurred). Spike was spanned by vaccine-associated CD4 TCRs, which were dominant at 160-218 and 743-854.

CDR3 length equals 13 residues. CDR1 and CDR2 from the germline V gene are SQVTM and ANQGSEA. Trimming left V 4 bases short and J 3 bases short, with 13 bases between. This table comes from immunoSEQ multiplex PCR, and its TCRdb copy is limited to in-frame clones, with some not included. The sample yields some 130,000 clones, roughly 90% seen once. As concerns this clone: The antigen remains unidentified.

This specimen consisted of peripheral blood, obtained on day 0 of AZD1222 vaccination. The chain joins TRBV29-1 to TRBJ2-7; possibly TRBD1 for D (5 bases). The TCR originated in an adult in good health. The CDR3 nucleotides read TGCAGCGTTGCCTGGGGCGAGGACTACGAGCAGTACTTC. As protein: CSVAWGEDYEQYF.